The clone carrying this T cell receptor beta chain was observed a handful of times. TCRdb redid the calling of the 5' RACE reads with MiXCR, one entry per CDR3 protein. The repertoire holds 470,000 or so distinct CDR3 sequences, approximately 24% seen once, with 2.9% in the top ten. This record belongs to a study of identical twins. V lost 0 bases and J lost 3, with 5 bases in between. Germline V gives CDR1 SGHAT, CDR2 FQNNGV. The CDR3 is made up of 14 amino acids. This same sample was also taken into another study, of T cells expressing NK-cell markers.

The origin of this receptor is a woman aged 18 to 35 in good health. The chain recombines TRBV11-2 with TRBJ2-2; D not resolved. What was sequenced was CD4+ T cells sorted from blood. CDR3 DNA sequence: TGTGCCAGCAGCTTAGACCAATACACCGGGGAGCTGTTTTTT. It is translated as CASSLDQYTGELFF.